These 25 T cell receptor beta chains originate from one sample sequenced in a study of post-analysis software for immune sequencing data. Study-wide results and limits: Controls showed lower frequencies than patients for roughly five TRBV segments, and TRBV5-6, TRBV5-1 and TRBV20-1 were among these.

Unique molecular identifiers had been added to the TCR beta cDNA libraries. TCRdb reanalysed the PCR reads using MiXCR and keeps one entry per CDR3 protein. Among 800,000 to 950,000 distinct CDR3 sequences listed, approximately 57% were seen once. Antigen specificity for these receptors is unknown. Sequencing was done on a sample of blood. Every receptor here comes from a girl aged 10-17 years with multiple sclerosis.

The V gene is TRBV7-3, the J gene TRBJ2-1, with D perhaps TRBD1 (5 bases). The CDR3 length is 13 residues. The V gene lost 5 bases and the J gene lost 8 bases, with 13 bases spanning the gap. The V gene's germline CDR1 is SGHTA and CDR2 FQGTGA. The CDR3 DNA is TGTGCCAGCAGCGTCTTAGGCAGGGATGAGCAGTTCTTC. Its protein product is CASSVLGRDEQFF.

V is TRBV4-2 and J is TRBJ2-5; D is uncertain. Germline V gene sequence: CDR1 LGHNA, CDR2 YNFKEQ. V shed 3 bases and J shed 4 bases, with 21 bases lying between them. The CDR3 extends over 17 amino acids. Written as DNA, the CDR3 is TGTGCCAGCAGCCAGGCCCACCTAGGATCTGCGGTAGAGACCCAGTACTTC. Translating it yields CASSQAHLGSAVETQYF.

This clonotype has more than one count but fewer than ten. The chain has TRBV5-1 and TRBJ1-1, with TRBD1 as a possible D gene (6 bases). Germline values: CDR1 SGHRS, CDR2 YFSETQ. The CDR3 runs 16 residues. V lost 3 bases and J 0 bases, leaving 15 bases between the germline ends. CDR3 nucleotides: TGCGCCAGCAGCTCGTTTGGGGGGACAATGAACACTGAAGCTTTCTTT. It is translated as CASSSFGGTMNTEAFF.

This rearrangement joins TRBV20-1 to TRBJ2-3, with a tentative D call TRBD2 (6 bases). Germline V gives CDR1 DFQATT, CDR2 SNEGSKA (reference sequence). V dropped 4 bases and J dropped 0 bases, with 14 bases sitting between them. The CDR3 loop spans 15 amino acids. CDR3 nucleotide sequence: TGCAGTGCTATTACGGGGGACTCTAGCACAGATACGCAGTATTTT. This gives the protein CSAITGDSSTDTQYF.

In its sample, this clonotype was seen many times. V is TRBV29-1 and J is TRBJ2-3; D possibly corresponds to TRBD2 (7 bases). The CDR3 covers 15 residues. Germline CDR1 reads SQVTM; CDR2 reads ANQGSEA. V dropped 4 bases and J dropped 1 base, with 15 bases sitting between them. CDR3 in amino acids: CSVGRGGARTDTQYF. CDR3 nucleotides: TGCAGCGTTGGGAGGGGGGGAGCCCGCACAGATACGCAGTATTTT.

V is TRBV20-1 and J is TRBJ1-2; D remains unclear. The CDR3 totals 12 residues. V gave up 6 bases and J gave up 4 bases, with 12 bases separating them. The germline V gene has CDR1 DFQATT and CDR2 SNEGSKA (reference sequence). CDR3 sequence: CSAIVIAYGYTF. The CDR3 bases are TGCAGTGCCATTGTTATTGCCTATGGCTACACCTTC.

CDR3 sequence: CASRGVSETQYF. The DNA of the CDR3 is TGTGCCAGCAGGGGAGTCTCGGAGACCCAGTACTTC. This chain links TRBV9 with TRBJ2-5; TRBD2 might be the D (5 bases). V gave up 5 bases and J gave up 5 bases, with 10 bases separating them. The CDR3 contains 12 residues. In germline, CDR1 is SGDLS, CDR2 YYNGEE.

This clonotype has more than one count but fewer than ten. The chain links TRBV19 to TRBJ2-3; 8 bases align to TRBD1. The CDR3 has 14 amino acids. Trimming cost V 7 bases and J 3 bases; bases outside gene matches: 6. Germline V lookup: CDR1 LNHDA, CDR2 SQIVND (reference sequence). CDR3 DNA: TGTGCCAGTACCGACAGGGGAGCAACAGATACGCAGTATTTT. This sequence encodes CASTDRGATDTQYF.

This chain joins TRBV20-1 and TRBJ1-4; no reliable D call. This CDR3 is 11 amino acids long. Per the germline V gene, CDR1 is DFQATT and CDR2 is SNEGSKA (reference sequence). Trimming removed 5 bases at V and 8 bases at J, with 9 bases between. CDR3 region: CSAQSGEKLFF. CDR3 sequence (DNA): TGCAGTGCTCAGAGCGGCGAAAAACTGTTTTTT.

This clonotype was counted once. The chain combines TRBV5-1 with TRBJ2-6; 11 bases agree with TRBD1. The V and J ends lost 3 bases and 1 base, in that order; junction bases with no gene match: 6. In germline, CDR1 is SGHRS, CDR2 YFSETQ. The CDR3 loop spans 18 amino acids. The CDR3 loop reads CASSSGGTGGSGANVLTF. The DNA for the CDR3 is TGCGCCAGCAGCTCTGGCGGGACAGGGGGATCTGGGGCCAACGTCCTGACTTTC.

This chain connects TRBV5-1 to TRBJ2-1; 10 bases fit TRBD2. Germline trimming cut 1 base from V and 7 bases from J; bases unmatched to any gene: 8. The CDR3 totals 16 residues. Germline loops: CDR1 SGHRS, CDR2 YFSETQ. The CDR3 is CASSLILAGKGNEQFF. The DNA of the CDR3 is TGCGCCAGCAGCTTGATACTAGCGGGAAAAGGAAATGAGCAGTTCTTC.

The V and J genes are TRBV7-9 and TRBJ1-1; TRBD1 might be the D (5 bases). CDR1 SEHNR and CDR2 FQNEAQ come from the germline V gene (reference sequence). The V gene lost 5 bases and the J gene lost 7 bases, with 14 bases spanning the gap. The CDR3 totals 13 residues. The chain's CDR3 is CASSGLGAGEAFF. Here the CDR3 DNA reads TGTGCCAGCAGCGGTCTAGGGGCTGGTGAAGCTTTCTTT.

The rearrangement links TRBV12-3 or TRBV12-4 to TRBJ2-6; 7 nucleotides agree with TRBD1. V shed 7 bases, J shed 0 bases, and the junction held 9 bases outside the gene matches. The CDR3 covers 17 residues. DNA for the CDR3: TGTGCCAGCACCTTGGGACAGCCGAACTCTGGGGCCAACGTCCTGACTTTC. It specifies CASTLGQPNSGANVLTF.

This clonotype has only one observation. The V gene is TRBV5-1, the J gene TRBJ2-5; TRBD1 matches 7 bases. The CDR3 runs 15 residues. J lost 2 bases, V lost 3 bases, and 7 bases had no gene match. The germline V gene encodes CDR1 SGHRS and CDR2 YFSETQ. CDR3 residues: CASSSSTGVQETQYF. In DNA form, the CDR3 reads TGCGCCAGCAGCTCAAGTACAGGGGTTCAAGAGACCCAGTACTTC.

This chain uses TRBV25-1 with TRBJ1-5; D is possibly TRBD1 (5 bases). The V gene lost 1 base and the J gene lost 6 bases, with 7 bases spanning the gap. There are 13 residues in the CDR3. CDR1 MGHDK and CDR2 SYGVNS come from the germline V gene. The CDR3 reads CASSEWGTQPQHF. CDR3 in DNA: TGTGCCAGCAGTGAATGGGGGACTCAGCCCCAGCATTTT.

The chain recombines TRBV4-1 with TRBJ2-7; tentatively, D is TRBD2 (7 bases). Deletions cut 0 bases from V and 5 bases from J, with 20 bases between. The germline V gene has CDR1 MGHRA and CDR2 YSYEKL. This CDR3 has 17 residues. CDR3 DNA: TGCGCCAGCAGCCAAGATCGGAGGGGGGGCCCAGGCGACGAGCAGTACTTC. Protein sequence: CASSQDRRGGPGDEQYF.

The rearrangement links TRBV5-1 to TRBJ2-1; 11 bases fit TRBD2. V was clipped by 3 bases and J by 6 bases; unmatched bases: 11. Germline CDR1 SGHRS, CDR2 YFSETQ. This CDR3 region has 17 residues. The DNA for the CDR3 is TGCGCCAGCAGCTGGAGCGGAACTAGCGGGGGTTCCAATGAGCAGTTCTTC. Protein: CASSWSGTSGGSNEQFF.

As to this clonotype: This sequence may be a read error, since a much larger clone differs from it by one base. J is TRBJ2-7 and V is TRBV7-3; no reliable D call. Trimming removed 0 bases from V and 10 bases from J, with 13 bases in between. Germline V gene data show CDR1 as SGHTA and CDR2 as FQGTGA. The CDR3 runs to 13 residues. The CDR3: CASSLTLQEAQYF. In DNA form, the CDR3 reads TGTGCCAGCAGCTTAACCCTCCAAGAGGCCCAGTACTTC.

The chain combines TRBV15 with TRBJ2-4; D tentatively fits TRBD1 or TRBD2 (5 bases each). The CDR3 has 13 residues. CDR1 is LNHNV and CDR2 is YYDKDF in the germline V gene (reference sequence). Between the trimmed V and J ends, which lost 1 base and 13 bases, there was a span of 14 bases. The chain's CDR3 is CATSRVYGTQQYF. The CDR3 bases are TGTGCCACCAGCAGAGTATACGGGACGCAGCAGTACTTC.

This chain joins TRBV18 and TRBJ2-7; no clear D. The CDR3 loop spans 11 amino acids. V gave up 3 bases and J gave up 4 bases, with 4 bases separating them. Germline V CDR1 and CDR2: KGHSH, LQKENI. In nucleotides, the CDR3 is TGTGCCAGCTCACCGAAATACGAGCAGTACTTC. Amino acids: CASSPKYEQYF.

Here the CDR3 reads CASSSGPGQMNTEAFF. As DNA, the CDR3 is TGCGCCAGCAGCTCCGGGCCGGGACAGATGAACACTGAAGCTTTCTTT. This rearrangement joins TRBV5-1 to TRBJ1-1, with TRBD1 matching 7 bases. This CDR3 region has 16 residues. V shed 3 bases, J shed 0 bases, and the junction held 8 bases outside the gene matches. Germline lookup yields CDR1 SGHRS and CDR2 YFSETQ.

V usage is TRBV6-1 and J usage is TRBJ1-1, with a possible D match to TRBD1 (5 bases). V lost 4 bases, J lost 0 bases, and 12 bases lay in between. Germline V gene data show CDR1 as MNHNS and CDR2 as SASEGT. The CDR3 contains 15 residues. CDR3 coding DNA: TGTGCCAGCAGTGGCAGGGTGGAAATGAACACTGAAGCTTTCTTT. This gives the protein CASSGRVEMNTEAFF.

This clonotype was seen only a few times. The chain couples TRBV5-1 to TRBJ2-3; D call uncertain. The CDR3 has 14 residues. Germline assignment: CDR1 SGHRS and CDR2 YFSETQ. V lost 4 bases and J lost 1, with 10 bases in between. CDR3 sequence: CASSRTVGTDTQYF. The CDR3 bases are TGCGCCAGCAGCCGTACGGTGGGCACAGATACGCAGTATTTT.

The chain combines TRBV29-1 with TRBJ2-5; TRBD2 might be the D (6 bases). V was shortened by 4 bases and J by 2 bases, with 14 bases between the two germline ends. The germline gives CDR1 SQVTM, CDR2 ANQGSEA. The CDR3 has 14 residues. CDR3: CSVAPSANQETQYF. For the CDR3, the DNA is TGCAGCGTTGCCCCTAGCGCGAATCAAGAGACCCAGTACTTC.

This clonotype was seen a handful of times. V gene TRBV9 combines with J gene TRBJ2-3, with a weak D call TRBD2 (6 bases). The V gene's germline CDR1 is SGDLS and CDR2 YYNGEE. The CDR3 is 15 amino acids. V lost 4 bases and J lost 3, with 15 bases in between. CDR3: CASSISAGLTDTQYF. CDR3 sequence (DNA): TGTGCCAGCAGCATCAGCGCGGGGCTGACAGATACGCAGTATTTT.